The entry that follows covers one T cell receptor (beta chain) sequence. Its target is not known. Sequenced by immunoSEQ multiplex PCR; TCRdb stores in-frame clones only, minus some. The sample records about 140,000 clones, about four fifths being singletons. These data originate in a study of cytomegalovirus exposure and HLA in healthy donors. Study in general: The 95 to 150 validation repertoires used the same platform as the roughly 670 first-cohort repertoires, a later analysis reported.

General study results and limits: Under in vitro conditions, three CMV-associated chains were confirmed as specific for CMV antigens.

This CDR3 contains 17 residues. Trimming shortened V by 7 bases and J by 0 bases, and 19 bases separated the two germline ends. In germline, CDR1 is PRHDT, CDR2 FYEKMQ (reference sequence). J is TRBJ1-3 and V is TRBV13; maybe TRBD1 (5 bases). The TCR sequence derives from a woman in her twenties or thirties in good health and CMV-seronegative. The specimen sequenced was PBMCs. CDR3 nucleotides: TGTGCCAGCACCAGATTGGGGCTTAGGGGCTCTGGAAACACCATATATTTT. Its translation is CASTRLGLRGSGNTIYF.